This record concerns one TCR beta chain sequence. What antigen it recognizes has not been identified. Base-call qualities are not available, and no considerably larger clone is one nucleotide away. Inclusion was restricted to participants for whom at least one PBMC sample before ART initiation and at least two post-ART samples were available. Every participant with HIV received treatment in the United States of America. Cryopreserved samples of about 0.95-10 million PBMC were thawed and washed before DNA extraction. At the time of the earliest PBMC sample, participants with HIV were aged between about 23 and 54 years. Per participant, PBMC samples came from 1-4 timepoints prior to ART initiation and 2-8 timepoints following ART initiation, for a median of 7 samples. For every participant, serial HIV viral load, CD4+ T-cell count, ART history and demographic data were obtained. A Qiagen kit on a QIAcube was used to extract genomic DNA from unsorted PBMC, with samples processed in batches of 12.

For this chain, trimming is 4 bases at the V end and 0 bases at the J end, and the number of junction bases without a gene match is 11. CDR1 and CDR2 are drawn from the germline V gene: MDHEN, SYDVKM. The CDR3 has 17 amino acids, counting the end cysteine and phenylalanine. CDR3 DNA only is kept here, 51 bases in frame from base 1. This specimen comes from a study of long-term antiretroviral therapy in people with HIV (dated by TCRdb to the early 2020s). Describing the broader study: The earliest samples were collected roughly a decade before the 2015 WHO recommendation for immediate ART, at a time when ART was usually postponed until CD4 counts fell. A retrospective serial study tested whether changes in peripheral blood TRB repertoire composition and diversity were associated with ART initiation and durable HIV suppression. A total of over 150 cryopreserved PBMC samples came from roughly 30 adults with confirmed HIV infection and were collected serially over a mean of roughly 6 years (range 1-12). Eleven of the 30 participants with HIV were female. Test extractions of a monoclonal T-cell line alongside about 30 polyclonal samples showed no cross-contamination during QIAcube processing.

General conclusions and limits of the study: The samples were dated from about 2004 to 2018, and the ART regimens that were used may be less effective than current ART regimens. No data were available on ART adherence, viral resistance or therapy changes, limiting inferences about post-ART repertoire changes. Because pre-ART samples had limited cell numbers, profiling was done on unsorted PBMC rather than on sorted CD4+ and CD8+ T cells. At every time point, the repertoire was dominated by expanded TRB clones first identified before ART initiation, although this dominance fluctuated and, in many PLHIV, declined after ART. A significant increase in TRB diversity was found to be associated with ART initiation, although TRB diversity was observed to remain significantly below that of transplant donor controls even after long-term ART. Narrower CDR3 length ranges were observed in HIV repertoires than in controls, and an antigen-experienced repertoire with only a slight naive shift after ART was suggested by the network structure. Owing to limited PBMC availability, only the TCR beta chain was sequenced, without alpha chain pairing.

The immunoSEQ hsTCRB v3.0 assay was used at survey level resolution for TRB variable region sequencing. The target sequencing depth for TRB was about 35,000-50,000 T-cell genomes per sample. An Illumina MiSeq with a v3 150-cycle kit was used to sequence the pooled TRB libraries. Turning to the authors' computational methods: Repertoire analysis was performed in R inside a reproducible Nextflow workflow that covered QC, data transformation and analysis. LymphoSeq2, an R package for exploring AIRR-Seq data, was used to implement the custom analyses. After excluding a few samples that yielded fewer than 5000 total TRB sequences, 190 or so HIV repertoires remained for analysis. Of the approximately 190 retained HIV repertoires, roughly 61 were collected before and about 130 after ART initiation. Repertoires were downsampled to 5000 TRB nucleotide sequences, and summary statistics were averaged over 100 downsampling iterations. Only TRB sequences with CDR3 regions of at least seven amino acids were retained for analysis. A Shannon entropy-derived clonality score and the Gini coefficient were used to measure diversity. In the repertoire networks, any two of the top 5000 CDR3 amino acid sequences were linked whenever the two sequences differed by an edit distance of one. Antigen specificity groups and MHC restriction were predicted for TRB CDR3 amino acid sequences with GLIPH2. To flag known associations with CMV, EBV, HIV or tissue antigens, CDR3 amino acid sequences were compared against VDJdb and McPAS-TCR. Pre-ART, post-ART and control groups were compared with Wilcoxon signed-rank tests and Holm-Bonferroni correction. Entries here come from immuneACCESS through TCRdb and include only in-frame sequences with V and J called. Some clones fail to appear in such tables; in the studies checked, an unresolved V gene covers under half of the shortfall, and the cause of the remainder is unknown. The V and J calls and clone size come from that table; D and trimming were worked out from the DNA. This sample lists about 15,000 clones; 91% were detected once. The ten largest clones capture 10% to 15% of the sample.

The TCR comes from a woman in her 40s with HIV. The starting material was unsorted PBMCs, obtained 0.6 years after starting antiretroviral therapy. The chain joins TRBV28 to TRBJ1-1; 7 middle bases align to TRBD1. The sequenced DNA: TGTGCCAGCAGTTCACCGGGACAGTTAATTATGAACACTGAAGCTTTCTTT. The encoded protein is CASSSPGQLIMNTEAFF. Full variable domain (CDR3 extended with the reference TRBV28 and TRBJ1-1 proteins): DVKVTQSSRYLVKRTGEKVFLECVQDMDHENMFWYRQDPGLGLRLIYFSYDVKMKEKGDIPEGYSVSREKKERFSLILESASTNQTSMYLCASSSPGQLIMNTEAFFGQGTRLTVV.